The 6 T cell receptor beta chains in this list originate from one sample, sequenced in a study of T-cell memory formation after mild COVID-19. TCRdb re-derived calls from the 5' RACE reads in MiXCR, one entry per CDR3 protein. The sample holds 55,000 to 70,000 distinct CDR3 sequences, roughly 26% seen once. Input material: PBMCs or a T cell subset sorted from them (not recorded which). Receptors originate from a man younger than 35 who had mild COVID-19 (a few samples of this study predate the infection). Cell type and time point are not known.

This clonotype was observed a few times. The chain couples TRBV2 to TRBJ2-1; a possible D gene is TRBD2 (7 bases). V lost 5 bases to trimming and J lost 7 bases, with 12 bases between them. The CDR3 sequence is 13 residues long. Germline V gene lookup returns CDR1 SNHLY and CDR2 FYNNEI. This CDR3 is CASSRGGLNEQFF. The CDR3 DNA is TGTGCCAGCAGTAGGGGGGGTTTGAATGAGCAGTTCTTC.

This clonotype has only a few counts. The chain is built from TRBV29-1 and TRBJ2-3; 7 nucleotides match TRBD2. There are 15 residues in the CDR3. Looked up from germline, CDR1 is SQVTM and CDR2 is ANQGSEA. Trimming took 3 bases from V and 2 from J; bases not matched to a gene: 8. CDR3 amino acids: CSVDELAEVTDTQYF. The CDR3 nucleotides are TGCAGCGTTGATGAGCTAGCGGAGGTCACAGATACGCAGTATTTT.

The chain links TRBV5-1 to TRBJ2-5, with 9 bases lining up with TRBD2. This CDR3 has 13 amino acids. Germline lookup yields CDR1 SGHRS and CDR2 YFSETQ. The V and J ends lost 2 bases and 5 bases, in that order; junction bases with no gene match: 1. The CDR3 DNA is TGCGCCAGCAGCTTCAGCGGGGGGGAGACCCAGTACTTC. Its translation is CASSFSGGETQYF.

The chain couples TRBV11-2 to TRBJ2-1; 10 bases are a match to TRBD2. The CDR3 runs to 14 residues. Germline V lookup: CDR1 SGHAT, CDR2 FQNNGV. The trim removed 4 bases at V and 9 bases at J, leaving 6 bases unmatched. This CDR3 is CASSSLAGASEQFF. Here the CDR3 DNA reads TGTGCCAGCAGCTCGCTAGCGGGGGCCTCTGAGCAGTTCTTC.

CDR3 sequence (DNA): TGCGCCAGCAGCTCGCGGCAGGGGGGCCTCTCCTACGAGCAGTACTTC. Protein sequence: CASSSRQGGLSYEQYF. The chain couples TRBV5-1 to TRBJ2-7; D might be TRBD1 (7 bases). The germline V gene encodes CDR1 SGHRS and CDR2 YFSETQ. The CDR3 is 16 amino acids. Trimming took off 3 bases at V and 0 bases at J, with 16 bases between the two ends.

In this sample, this clonotype turned up a few times. The chain uses TRBV7-2 and TRBJ2-3; a weak D match, TRBD1 (5 bases). Trimming removed 2 bases at V and 3 bases at J, with 12 bases between. Looked up from germline, CDR1 is SGHTA and CDR2 is FQGNSA. The length of the CDR3 is 15 residues. CDR3 loop: CASSLYSGLTDTQYF. CDR3 DNA sequence: TGTGCCAGCAGCTTATACTCAGGGCTGACAGATACGCAGTATTTT.